This passage covers 10 T cell receptor beta chains from one sample sequenced in a study of CD8 T cells in Susac syndrome. The RNA, about 0.45 to 1 ug, was put through reverse transcription using random hexamers. Each CDR3 protein gets one entry after TCRdb re-called the immunoSEQ multiplex PCR reads with MiXCR. In the table there are 160,000 or so distinct CDR3 sequences, roughly 96% of which are singletons. The sequenced sample consisted of CD8+ T cells from PBMCs. The receptor source for this set is a human donor with multiple sclerosis.

This clonotype has more than one count but fewer than ten. This sequence joins TRBV27 and TRBJ2-7; D gene unclear. The CDR3 is made up of 13 amino acids. From germline, CDR1 is MNHEY and CDR2 SMNVEV (reference sequence). Trimming pared 3 bases from V and 3 bases from J, leaving 9 bases between. The CDR3 DNA follows: TGTGCCAGCAGTTTCGGACGGAACTACGAGCAGTACTTC. Protein product: CASSFGRNYEQYF.

The V and J genes are TRBV4-2 and TRBJ2-3; 10 bases are a match to TRBD2. Germline values: CDR1 LGHNA, CDR2 YNFKEQ. The V gene end was trimmed by 4 bases and the J gene end by 2 bases; junction bases not matched to a gene: 3. CDR3 length: 15 amino acids. For the CDR3, the DNA is TGTGCCAGCAGCCTAGGACTAGCGGACACAGATACGCAGTATTTT. This codes for CASSLGLADTDTQYF.

This sequence joins TRBV4-1 and TRBJ2-3; 10 positions agree with TRBD2. The V gene's germline CDR1 is MGHRA and CDR2 YSYEKL. J lost 6 bases, V lost 0 bases, and 6 bases had no gene match. The CDR3 contains 16 residues. The CDR3 loop reads CASSQESGRAGDTQYF. CDR3 DNA sequence: TGCGCCAGCAGCCAAGAGAGCGGGAGGGCCGGTGATACGCAGTATTTT.

V gene TRBV29-1 combines with J gene TRBJ1-1; D ambiguous. The germline CDR1 and CDR2 sequences are SQVTM and ANQGSEA. V was trimmed by 4 bases and J by 1 base, leaving 7 bases between them. This CDR3 is built from 12 residues. CDR3 nucleotides: TGCAGCGTTGTGACAAAGAACACTGAAGCTTTCTTT. This codes for CSVVTKNTEAFF.

CDR3 nucleotide sequence: TGTGCCAGCTCACCCGGGGATGGCTACACCTTC. This codes for CASSPGDGYTF. J is TRBJ1-2 and V is TRBV18, with D hard to call. Germline CDR1 reads KGHSH; CDR2 reads LQKENI. V gave up 3 bases and J gave up 6 bases, with 5 bases separating them. This CDR3 has 11 residues.

The rearrangement joins TRBV29-1 to TRBJ1-2; the D is unclear. The V gene lost 5 bases and the J gene lost 5 bases, with 9 bases spanning the gap. The CDR3 is 11 residues long. In germline, CDR1 is SQVTM, CDR2 ANQGSEA. CDR3 amino acids: CSVPVAYGYTF. CDR3 bases: TGCAGCGTTCCGGTCGCGTATGGCTACACCTTC.

J is TRBJ2-7 and V is TRBV7-6; 9 bases align to TRBD1. J gave up 2 bases and V 5 bases, and 10 bases lay outside the gene matches. The CDR3 length is 16 residues. Germline V gives CDR1 SGHVS, CDR2 FNYEAQ. Written as DNA, the CDR3 is TGTGCCAGCAGCGCGCGACAGGGGGTTAATCCCTACGAGCAGTACTTC. Protein sequence: CASSARQGVNPYEQYF. The full variable domain, with the rest looked up from reference TRBV7-6 and TRBJ2-7, is GAGVSQSPRYKVTKRGQDVALRCDPISGHVSLYWYRQALGQGPEFLTYFNYEAQQDKSGLPNDRFSAERPEGSISTLTIQRTEQRDSAMYRCASSARQGVNPYEQYFGPGTRLTVT.

The chain's CDR3 is CASSLDRGPYEQYF. As DNA, the CDR3 is TGTGCCAGCAGTTTAGATCGGGGACCCTACGAGCAGTACTTC. The J gene is TRBJ2-7, the V gene TRBV12-3 or TRBV12-4; either TRBD1 or TRBD2 may supply D (5 bases each). Trimming removed 1 base from V and 2 bases from J, with 9 bases in between. The CDR3 sequence is 14 residues long.

V and J are TRBV10-3 and TRBJ2-4; 7 bases are a match to TRBD2. The CDR3 sequence is 13 residues long. V lost 10 bases, J lost 8 bases, and 11 bases stayed unmatched. Germline assignment: CDR1 ENHRY and CDR2 SYGVKD. CDR3 loop: CATSLGGFDIQYF. The CDR3 nucleotides are TGTGCCACCTCCCTCGGGGGGTTTGACATTCAGTACTTC.

This chain joins TRBV12-3 or TRBV12-4 and TRBJ2-2; D tentatively reads TRBD1 or TRBD2 (5 bases each). Trimming shortened V by 6 bases and J by 0 bases, and 11 bases separated the two germline ends. The CDR3 loop spans 15 amino acids. The CDR3 is CASSGTAANTGELFF. DNA of the CDR3: TGTGCCAGCAGCGGGACGGCAGCGAACACCGGGGAGCTGTTTTTT.